This T cell receptor beta chain was identified in a study of Graves' ophthalmopathy and Graves' hyperthyroidism. V was pared by 4 bases and J by 6 bases, with 18 bases between. The CDR3 length is 15 residues. The germline CDR1 and CDR2 sequences are KGHSY and FQNENV. General study findings and limits: Most thyroid clonotypes with frequency above 0.001 were detected in blood too. Researchers report that a 13-signature model separated ophthalmopathy from stable hyperthyroidism, posting about 90% sensitivity and 81.08% specificity. Ophthalmopathy progression cases were predicted by the model with approximately 66% sensitivity and less than 85% specificity.

Moderate-to-severe activity, CAS ≥3, NOSPECS ≥4 and a duration under 3 months were seen in donors with ophthalmopathy. In regard to this clonotype: Its cognate antigen is unknown.

Investigators amplified TCR beta CDR3 regions from RNA transcripts. The first-round RT-PCR employed HTBI primers together with the Qiagen OneStep RT-PCR kit. A multiplex PCR was then performed as the second round. TCRdb redid the calling of the multiplex PCR reads with MiXCR, one entry per CDR3 protein. The profile shows about 740,000 distinct CDR3 sequences, 40% of them singletons. This rearrangement joins TRBV16 to TRBJ1-2; D unresolved. The source of this sequence is an adult man with Graves' ophthalmopathy. Input material: peripheral blood. CDR3 residues: CASSRTTDFLNGYTF. CDR3 nucleotide sequence: TGTGCCAGCAGCCGTACGACCGACTTCTTGAATGGCTACACCTTC. Full variable domain (rest looked up from reference TRBV16 and TRBJ1-2): GEEVAQTPKHLVRGEGQKAKLYCAPIKGHSYVFWYQQVLKNEFKFLISFQNENVFDETGMPKERFSAKCLPNSPCSLEIQATKLEDSAVYFCASSRTTDFLNGYTFGSGTRLTVV.